This entry concerns a single TCR beta chain. Using immunoSEQ multiplex PCR, the repertoire was profiled, and TCRdb retains in-frame clones only, with some absent. The sample yields 20,000 to 25,000 clones, approximately 94% seen once. Repeated repertoire sampling spanned the course of chemoradiotherapy. These data are taken from a study of chemoradiotherapy in HPV16-positive cancers. This CDR3 is 14 amino acids long. The V and J ends lost 3 bases and 7 bases respectively, with 13 bases between them. Germline V gene sequence: CDR1 SNHLY, CDR2 FYNNEI. The origin of this receptor is a human donor with HPV-associated anogenital cancer. The J gene is TRBJ2-1, the V gene TRBV2; D possibly matches TRBD1 or TRBD2 (5 bases each). Sampling was performed from a patient who underwent chemoradiotherapy. CDR3 loop: CASSESRGWNEQFF. In DNA form, the CDR3 reads TGTGCCAGCAGTGAGTCGAGGGGATGGAATGAGCAGTTCTTC.